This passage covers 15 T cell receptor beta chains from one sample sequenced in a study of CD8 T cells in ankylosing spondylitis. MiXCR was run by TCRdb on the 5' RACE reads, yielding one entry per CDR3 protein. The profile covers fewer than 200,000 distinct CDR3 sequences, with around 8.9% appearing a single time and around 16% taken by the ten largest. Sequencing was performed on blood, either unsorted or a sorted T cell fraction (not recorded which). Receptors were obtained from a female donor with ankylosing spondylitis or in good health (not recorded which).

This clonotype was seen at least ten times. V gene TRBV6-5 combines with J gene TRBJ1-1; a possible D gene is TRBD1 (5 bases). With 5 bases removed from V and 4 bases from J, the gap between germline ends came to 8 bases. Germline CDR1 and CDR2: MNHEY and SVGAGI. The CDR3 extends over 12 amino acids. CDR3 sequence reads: CASSPQGTEAFF. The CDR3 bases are TGTGCCAGCAGTCCCCAGGGCACTGAAGCTTTCTTT.

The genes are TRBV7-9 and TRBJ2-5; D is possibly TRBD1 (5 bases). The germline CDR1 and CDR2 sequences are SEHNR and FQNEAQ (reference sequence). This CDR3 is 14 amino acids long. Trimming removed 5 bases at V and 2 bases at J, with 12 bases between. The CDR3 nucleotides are TGTGCCAGCAGCGAAGACAGTTCTCAAGAGACCCAGTACTTC. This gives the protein CASSEDSSQETQYF.

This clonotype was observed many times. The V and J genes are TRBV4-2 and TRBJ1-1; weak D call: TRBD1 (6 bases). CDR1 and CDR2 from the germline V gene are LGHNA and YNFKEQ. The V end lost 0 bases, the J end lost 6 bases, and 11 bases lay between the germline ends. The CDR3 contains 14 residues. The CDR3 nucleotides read TGTGCCAGCAGCCAAGATTTGGGGGCGGCTGAAGCTTTCTTT. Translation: CASSQDLGAAEAFF.

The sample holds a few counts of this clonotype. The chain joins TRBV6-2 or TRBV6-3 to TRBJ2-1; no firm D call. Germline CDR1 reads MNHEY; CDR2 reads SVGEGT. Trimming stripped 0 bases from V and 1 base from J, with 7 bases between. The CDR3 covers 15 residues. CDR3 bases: TGTGCCAGCAGTTACTCCGGCCAGTCCTACAATGAGCAGTTCTTC. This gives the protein CASSYSGQSYNEQFF.

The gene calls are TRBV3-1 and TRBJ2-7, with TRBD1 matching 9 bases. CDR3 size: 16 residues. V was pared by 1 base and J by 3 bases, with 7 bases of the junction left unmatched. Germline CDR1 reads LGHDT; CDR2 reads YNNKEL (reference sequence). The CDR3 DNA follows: TGTGCCAGCAGCCAAGTAGGACAGGGGCCTGACTACGAGCAGTACTTC. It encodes CASSQVGQGPDYEQYF.

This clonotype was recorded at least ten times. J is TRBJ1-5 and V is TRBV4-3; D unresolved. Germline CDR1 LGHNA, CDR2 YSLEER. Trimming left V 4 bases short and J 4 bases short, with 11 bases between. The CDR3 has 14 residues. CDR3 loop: CASSPHAGNQPQHF. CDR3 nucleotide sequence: TGCGCCAGCAGCCCGCACGCGGGAAATCAGCCCCAGCATTTT.

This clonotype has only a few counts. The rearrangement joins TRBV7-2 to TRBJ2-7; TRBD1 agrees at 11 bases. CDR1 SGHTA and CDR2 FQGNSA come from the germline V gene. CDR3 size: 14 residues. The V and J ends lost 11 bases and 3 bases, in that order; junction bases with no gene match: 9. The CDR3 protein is CASTWGQGDYEQYF. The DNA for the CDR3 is TGTGCCTCTACCTGGGGACAGGGGGACTACGAGCAGTACTTC.

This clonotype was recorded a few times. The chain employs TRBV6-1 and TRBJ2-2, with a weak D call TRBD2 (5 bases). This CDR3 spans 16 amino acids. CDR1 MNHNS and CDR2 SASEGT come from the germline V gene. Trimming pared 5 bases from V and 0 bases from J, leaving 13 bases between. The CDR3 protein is CASSPSLAANTGELFF. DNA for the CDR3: TGTGCCAGCAGTCCATCTCTAGCAGCGAACACCGGGGAGCTGTTTTTT.

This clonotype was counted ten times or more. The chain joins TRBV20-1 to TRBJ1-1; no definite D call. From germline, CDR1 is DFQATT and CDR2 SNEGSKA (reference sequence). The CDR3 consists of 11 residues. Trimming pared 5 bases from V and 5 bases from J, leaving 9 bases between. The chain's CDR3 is CSALLWTEAFF. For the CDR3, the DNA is TGCAGTGCTCTACTTTGGACTGAAGCTTTCTTT.

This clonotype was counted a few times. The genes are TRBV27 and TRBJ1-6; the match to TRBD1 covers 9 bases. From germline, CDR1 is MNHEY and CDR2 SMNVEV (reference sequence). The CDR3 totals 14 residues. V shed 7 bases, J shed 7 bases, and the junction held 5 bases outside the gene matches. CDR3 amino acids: CASTWGQGNSPLHF. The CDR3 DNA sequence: TGTGCCAGCACCTGGGGACAGGGAAATTCACCCCTCCACTTT.

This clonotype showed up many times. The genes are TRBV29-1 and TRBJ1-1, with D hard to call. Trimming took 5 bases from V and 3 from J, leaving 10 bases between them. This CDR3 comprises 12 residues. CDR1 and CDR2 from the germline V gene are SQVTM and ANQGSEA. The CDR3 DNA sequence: TGCAGCGTTCTGACCCAGGACACTGAAGCTTTCTTT. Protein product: CSVLTQDTEAFF.

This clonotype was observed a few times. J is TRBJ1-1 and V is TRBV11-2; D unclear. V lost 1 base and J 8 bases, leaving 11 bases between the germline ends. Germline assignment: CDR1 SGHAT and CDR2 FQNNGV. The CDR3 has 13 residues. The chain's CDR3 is CASSLGRGNEAFF. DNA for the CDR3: TGTGCCAGCAGCTTAGGACGAGGGAACGAAGCTTTCTTT.

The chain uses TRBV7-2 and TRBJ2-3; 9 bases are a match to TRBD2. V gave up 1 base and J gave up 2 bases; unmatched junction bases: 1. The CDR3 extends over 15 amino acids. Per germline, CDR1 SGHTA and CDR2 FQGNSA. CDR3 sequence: CASSLVAGATDTQYF. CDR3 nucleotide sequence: TGTGCCAGCAGCTTAGTAGCGGGGGCCACAGATACGCAGTATTTT.

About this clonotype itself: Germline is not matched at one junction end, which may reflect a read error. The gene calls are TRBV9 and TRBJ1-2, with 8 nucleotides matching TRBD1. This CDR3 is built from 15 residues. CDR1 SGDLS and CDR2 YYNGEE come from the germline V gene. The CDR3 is CAGSASRQGFYGYTF. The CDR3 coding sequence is TGTGCCGGCAGCGCCAGCCGACAGGGGTTCTATGGCTACACCTTC.

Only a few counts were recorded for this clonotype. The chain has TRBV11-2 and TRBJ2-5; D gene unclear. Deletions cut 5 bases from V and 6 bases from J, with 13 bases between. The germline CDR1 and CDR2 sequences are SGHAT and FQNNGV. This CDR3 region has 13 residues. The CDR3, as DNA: TGTGCCAGCAGCGTTGGTGGGTGGAAGACCCAGTACTTC. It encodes CASSVGGWKTQYF.